This record concerns one TCR beta chain sequence. The antigen it binds to is not known. There are no base qualities to consult, and no much larger clone falls within one base. Library generation was performed with the immunoSEQ multiplex PCR assay. Not all clones reach the TCRdb copy of this immuneACCESS table, which keeps in-frame sequences only. Checked studies attribute under half of the gap to unresolved V genes and leave the rest unexplained. A total of over 50,000 clones appear in this sample, approximately 80% of them only once. The ten largest account for about 9.5% of the sample. CDR1 and CDR2, looked up from the germline V gene, are MRHNA and SNTAGT. From its cysteine to its phenylalanine, the CDR3 spans 15 amino acids. Here the CDR3 DNA is all that survives: 45 bases in frame from base 1. V is shortened by 6 bases, J by 2 bases, and the region joining them spans 14 bases. This specimen belongs to a study of control samples from healthy donors and cancer patients (dated by TCRdb to about 2020).

Sequenced: blood. This TCR was recovered from a man aged 65 to 79 in good health. In this chain, TRBV6-4 is recombined with TRBJ2-1; no D gene call is confident. The CDR3 in this case is CASSAGSDAYNEQFF. Read as DNA, the sequence is TGTGCCAGCAGCGCTGGATCCGATGCCTACAATGAGCAGTTCTTC.